Listed below are T cell receptor beta chains from one sample, sequenced in a study of tumor-infiltrating lymphocytes in primary liver carcinoma. Each CDR3 protein gets one entry after TCRdb re-called the multiplex PCR reads with MiXCR. The data contain tens of thousands of distinct CDR3 sequences, roughly 71% of them singletons. Input material: tumor-adjacent normal liver tissue. Source of these receptors: a man between 40 and 49 years old with primary liver carcinoma and hepatitis B virus infection. Each CDR3 is given with its conserved first and last residue. Fields, in order: CDR3 protein, CDR3 DNA, clone size, J gene, V gene, CDR3 length, D gene. D genes are given only for firm matches. Some rows mark clone size as missing; the rest say once, few, many or name a class of expanded clone.

CDR3 protein: CASSVLRTPNYEQYF
CDR3 DNA: TGTGCCAGCAGCGTCCTGCGGACCCCGAACTACGAGCAGTACTTC
clone size: -
J gene: TRBJ2-7
V gene: TRBV11-1
CDR3 length: 15
D gene: -

CDR3 protein: CASSRSGTSGSIYEQYF
CDR3 DNA: TGTGCCAGTAGTAGATCCGGGACTAGCGGGAGTATCTACGAGCAGTACTTC
clone size: -
J gene: TRBJ2-7
V gene: TRBV19
CDR3 length: 17
D gene: TRBD2

CDR3 protein: CAGSLGRTAYYEQYF
CDR3 DNA: TGTGCCGGTAGCTTAGGCAGGACAGCCTACTACGAGCAGTACTTC
clone size: -
J gene: TRBJ2-7
V gene: TRBV11-1
CDR3 length: 15
D gene: -

CDR3 protein: CVSSLGSYGLAGSYNEQFF
CDR3 DNA: TGTGTCAGCAGTTTAGGGTCTTATGGACTAGCGGGATCCTACAATGAGCAGTTCTTT
clone size: -
J gene: TRBJ2-1
V gene: TRBV28
CDR3 length: 19
D gene: TRBD2

CDR3 protein: CSVEERTEFRGYTF
CDR3 DNA: TGCAGCGTTGAAGAACGGACAGAATTTCGTGGCTACACCTTC
clone size: many
J gene: TRBJ1-2
V gene: TRBV29-1
CDR3 length: 14
D gene: -

CDR3 protein: CASSTALAAYNKQFF
CDR3 DNA: TGTGCCAGTAGTACCGCACTAGCGGCTTACAATAAGCAGTTCTTC
clone size: few
J gene: TRBJ2-1
V gene: TRBV19
CDR3 length: 15
D gene: TRBD2

CDR3 protein: CANGPETGQGAKNIQYF
CDR3 DNA: TGTGCCAACGGCCCTGAAACGGGACAGGGGGCCAAAAACATTCAGTACTTC
clone size: -
J gene: TRBJ2-4
V gene: TRBV7-8
CDR3 length: 17
D gene: TRBD1

CDR3 protein: CASNLGSHTGELFF
CDR3 DNA: TGCGCCAGCAACTTGGGGTCTCACACCGGAGAGCTGTTTTTT
clone size: -
J gene: TRBJ2-2
V gene: TRBV5-1
CDR3 length: 14
D gene: -

CDR3 protein: CARGSGDTPRGQPQHF
CDR3 DNA: TGTGCCAGGGGCTCGGGGGACACGCCACGAGGTCAGCCCCAGCATTTT
clone size: -
J gene: TRBJ1-5
V gene: TRBV6-2/TRBV6-3
CDR3 length: 16
D gene: -

CDR3 protein: CASSPGVDGSDEQYF
CDR3 DNA: TGTGCCAGTAGCCCAGGGGTGGACGGCTCCGACGAGCAGTACTTC
clone size: -
J gene: TRBJ2-7
V gene: TRBV11-2
CDR3 length: 15
D gene: -

CDR3 protein: CATSEGLAANEQYF
CDR3 DNA: TGTGCCACCTCAGAGGGACTAGCAGCAAACGAGCAGTACTTC
clone size: few
J gene: TRBJ2-7
V gene: TRBV15
CDR3 length: 14
D gene: TRBD2

CDR3 protein: CSVPAGTGGLGETQYF
CDR3 DNA: TGCAGCGTGCCGGCTGGGACAGGGGGCCTAGGAGAGACCCAGTACTTC
clone size: -
J gene: TRBJ2-5
V gene: TRBV29-1
CDR3 length: 16
D gene: TRBD1

CDR3 protein: CAIARGEIHYF
CDR3 DNA: TGTGCCATCGCGCGCGGTGAGATCCACTACTTC
clone size: -
J gene: TRBJ2-5
V gene: TRBV10-3
CDR3 length: 11
D gene: -

CDR3 protein: CAGSYSKFSRVNGYTF
CDR3 DNA: TGTGCCGGCAGTTACTCGAAGTTTTCCAGGGTGAATGGCTACACCTTC
clone size: -
J gene: TRBJ1-2
V gene: TRBV6-2/TRBV6-3
CDR3 length: 16
D gene: -

CDR3 protein: CASSLAQTPQETQYF
CDR3 DNA: TGTGCCAGCAGCTTAGCGCAAACTCCACAAGAGACCCAGTACTTC
clone size: -
J gene: TRBJ2-5
V gene: TRBV7-9
CDR3 length: 15
D gene: -

CDR3 protein: CASTSGTSGADEQYF
CDR3 DNA: -
clone size: -
J gene: TRBJ2-7
V gene: TRBV4-1
CDR3 length: 15
D gene: -

CDR3 protein: CTSSYSRDGQETQYF
CDR3 DNA: TGTACCAGTAGTTACTCGAGGGACGGGCAAGAGACCCAGTACTTC
clone size: -
J gene: TRBJ2-5
V gene: TRBV6-5
CDR3 length: 15
D gene: -

CDR3 protein: CASGGTWNNQPQHF
CDR3 DNA: TGTGCCTCAGGGGGGACATGGAACAATCAGCCCCAACATTTT
clone size: -
J gene: TRBJ1-5
V gene: TRBV10-3
CDR3 length: 14
D gene: TRBD1

CDR3 protein: CASSSPRDRGRDEQFF
CDR3 DNA: TGTGCCAGCAGCTCACCCCGGGACAGGGGGCGGGATGAGCAGTTCTTC
clone size: many
J gene: TRBJ2-1
V gene: TRBV7-9
CDR3 length: 16
D gene: TRBD1

CDR3 protein: CIAQKLTQEGEAFF
CDR3 DNA: TGCATCGCCCAGAAGCTGACCCAGGAGGGTGAAGCTTTCTTT
clone size: -
J gene: TRBJ1-1
V gene: TRBV29-1
CDR3 length: 14
D gene: -

CDR3 protein: CANSSGTSAGYERYF
CDR3 DNA: TGTGCCAACAGTTCCGGGACTAGCGCTGGCTACGAGCGGTACTTC
clone size: once
J gene: TRBJ2-7
V gene: TRBV12-3/TRBV12-4
CDR3 length: 15
D gene: TRBD2

CDR3 protein: CASTWTGRYEQYF
CDR3 DNA: TGCGCCAGCACCTGGACAGGGAGGTACGAGCAATACTTC
clone size: -
J gene: TRBJ2-7
V gene: TRBV11-2
CDR3 length: 13
D gene: TRBD1

CDR3 protein: CASSDSLGYYNEQFF
CDR3 DNA: TGTGCCAGTAGCGACTCCCTGGGGTACTACAACGAGCAGTTCTTC
clone size: -
J gene: TRBJ2-1
V gene: TRBV11-2
CDR3 length: 15
D gene: -

CDR3 protein: CSLSHYNEQFF
CDR3 DNA: TGCAGCCTTAGTCACTACAATGAGCAGTTCTTC
clone size: -
J gene: TRBJ2-1
V gene: TRBV29-1
CDR3 length: 11
D gene: -

CDR3 protein: CASSLAGLALGKKGTQYF
CDR3 DNA: TGTGCCAGCAGCTTAGCGGGGCTAGCCCTGGGGAAAAAAGGGACCCAGTACTTC
clone size: -
J gene: TRBJ2-5
V gene: TRBV11-2
CDR3 length: 18
D gene: -

CDR3 protein: CASSKGQIQETQYF
CDR3 DNA: TGTGCCAGCAGCAAGGGACAGATCCAAGAGACCCAGTACTTC
clone size: medium-sized
J gene: TRBJ2-5
V gene: TRBV11-2
CDR3 length: 14
D gene: TRBD1

CDR3 protein: CAWSVLRGTEAFF
CDR3 DNA: TGTGCCTGGAGTGTCCTCAGAGGCACTGAAGCTTTCTTT
clone size: few
J gene: TRBJ1-1
V gene: TRBV30
CDR3 length: 13
D gene: -

CDR3 protein: CASSTLAEGPYERYF
CDR3 DNA: TGTGCCAGCAGTACCTTGGCCGAGGGTCCGTACGAGCGGTACTTC
clone size: few
J gene: TRBJ2-7
V gene: TRBV6-1
CDR3 length: 15
D gene: -

CDR3 protein: CASIRGRDTEAFF
CDR3 DNA: TGTGCCAGCATCAGGGGGCGGGACACTGAAGCTTTCTTT
clone size: many
J gene: TRBJ1-1
V gene: TRBV28
CDR3 length: 13
D gene: TRBD1

CDR3 protein: CSVEKCARIHDTQYF
CDR3 DNA: TGCAGCGTTGAAAAATGTGCTAGGATCCACGATACGCAGTATTTT
clone size: -
J gene: TRBJ2-3
V gene: TRBV29-1
CDR3 length: 15
D gene: -

CDR3 protein: CASTLKGGGSHADTQYF
CDR3 DNA: TGTGCCAGCACCCTAAAGGGTGGCGGGTCTCATGCAGATACGCAGTATTTT
clone size: -
J gene: TRBJ2-3
V gene: TRBV7-8
CDR3 length: 17
D gene: -

CDR3 protein: CSVHTGGNEQFF
CDR3 DNA: TGCAGCGTCCACACAGGGGGGAATGAGCAGTTCTTC
clone size: -
J gene: TRBJ2-1
V gene: TRBV29-1
CDR3 length: 12
D gene: TRBD1